A selection of T cell receptor beta chains follows, all from one sample in a study of CD4+ T cells in melanoma. TCRdb's table, derived via immunoSEQ multiplex PCR, lists solely in-frame clones and lacks some. The sample has 12,000 to 15,000 clones; approximately 63% are singletons. Specimen: cells from a culture (not recorded whether cultured in vitro). The receptor set was obtained from a human donor with melanoma. The CDR3 runs from the conserved cysteine through the conserved F or W. The order of the fields is J gene, CDR3 length, D gene, clone size, V gene, CDR3 protein, CDR3 DNA. The D gene is left open where the match is weak. Expanded clones get a size class; other rows say once, few or many, or leave the size out.

TRBJ2-1	17	NA	NA	TRBV6-4	CASSAQVGVISYNEQFF	TGTGCCAGCAGCGCCCAGGTCGGGGTAATATCCTACAATGAGCAGTTCTTC
TRBJ1-1	16	NA	few	TRBV11-2	CASSQRATGRNTEAFF	TGTGCCAGCAGCCAAAGGGCCACAGGGAGGAACACTGAAGCTTTCTTT
TRBJ2-7	14	NA	few	TRBV18	CASSEAGTTYEQYF	TGTGCCAGCTCAGAAGCGGGGACAACTTACGAGCAGTACTTC
TRBJ2-7	11	NA	NA	TRBV4-3	CASSQDREQYF	TGCGCCAGCAGCCAAGATCGCGAGCAGTACTTC
TRBJ2-5	14	NA	NA	TRBV4-1	CASSLGLLEETQYF	TGCGCCAGCAGCTTAGGACTATTAGAGGAGACCCAGTACTTC
TRBJ1-4	17	NA	NA	TRBV5-6	CASSLSAGGLTNEKLFF	TGTGCCAGCAGCTTGTCCGCCGGGGGGCTAACTAATGAAAAACTGTTTTTT
TRBJ2-3	10	NA	NA	TRBV29-1	CSTNTDTQYF	TGCAGCACCAACACAGATACGCAGTATTTT
TRBJ1-5	13	NA	few	TRBV29-1	CSARLNLEQPQHF	TGCAGCGCCCGGCTTAACCTGGAGCAGCCCCAGCATTTT
TRBJ1-3	14	NA	NA	TRBV30	CASLKSRSGNTIYF	TGTGCCTCCTTAAAAAGCCGCTCTGGAAACACCATATATTTT
TRBJ2-6	15	NA	NA	TRBV5-5	CASSLPGSGANVLTF	TGTGCCAGCAGCTTACCCGGGTCCGGGGCCAACGTCCTGACTTTC
TRBJ1-3	13	NA	NA	TRBV7-2	CASSPGPSNTIYF	TGTGCCAGCAGCCCCGGGCCCAGCAACACCATATATTTT
TRBJ2-6	14	NA	NA	TRBV5-4	CASSFFSGANVLTF	TGTGCCAGCAGCTTTTTCTCCGGGGCCAACGTCCTGACTTTC
TRBJ1-1	13	NA	NA	TRBV2	CASSQGKNTEAFF	TGTGCCAGCAGTCAGGGAAAGAACACTGAAGCTTTCTTT
TRBJ1-5	16	NA	NA	TRBV5-8	CASSLRRERIGQPQHF	TGTGCCAGCAGCTTGAGGAGGGAACGGATCGGGCAGCCCCAGCATTTT
TRBJ1-5	14	NA	NA	TRBV19	CASSMVTGPTAQHF	TGTGCCAGTAGTATGGTGACAGGCCCTACGGCCCAGCATTTT
TRBJ1-1	15	NA	NA	TRBV19	CASSTPLVGGTEAFF	TGTGCCAGTAGTACCCCACTCGTAGGAGGCACTGAAGCTTTCTTT
TRBJ2-7	17	TRBD1	NA	TRBV10-2	CASSEVFRTGTAYEQYF	TGCGCCAGCAGTGAGGTTTTTCGGACAGGGACAGCATACGAGCAGTACTTC
TRBJ1-5	17	NA	few	TRBV6-1	CASSDPGGFDSNQPQHF	TGTGCCAGCAGTGACCCGGGCGGCTTCGATAGCAATCAGCCCCAGCATTTT
TRBJ2-4	12	NA	NA	TRBV2	CASEGTKNIQYF	TGTGCCAGTGAGGGTACGAAAAACATTCAGTACTTC
TRBJ2-5	15	TRBD2	NA	TRBV5-1	CASSGLAGGLMAQYF	TGCGCCAGCAGTGGACTAGCGGGGGGGCTCATGGCCCAGTACTTC
TRBJ1-6	14	TRBD1	few	TRBV6-5	CASSYGQANSPLHF	TGTGCCAGCAGTTACGGACAGGCTAATTCACCCCTCCACTTT
TRBJ2-5	15	TRBD2	NA	TRBV4-1	CASRSSGLVQETQYF	TGCGCCAGCAGGTCCTCGGGACTAGTCCAAGAGACCCAGTACTTC
TRBJ2-7	15	TRBD1	NA	TRBV11-3	CASSLRTGTPYEQYF	TGTGCCAGCAGCCTAAGGACAGGAACCCCCTACGAGCAGTACTTC
TRBJ1-3	17	NA	NA	TRBV18	CASSPVISGNTGDTIYF	TGTGCCAGCTCACCTGTAATCTCTGGAAACACCGGGGACACCATATATTTT
TRBJ2-1	13	NA	NA	TRBV7-6	CASSLRPGDEQFF	TGTGCCAGCAGCTTAAGACCGGGCGATGAGCAGTTCTTC
TRBJ2-3	12	NA	NA	TRBV29-1	CSGVGSTDTQYF	TGCAGCGGAGTCGGCAGCACAGATACGCAGTATTTT
TRBJ1-1	12	TRBD1	NA	TRBV6-6	CASNRRTGEAFF	TGTGCCAGCAATAGACGGACAGGGGAAGCTTTCTTT
TRBJ1-2	14	TRBD1	few	TRBV27	CASSPDRGDYGYTF	TGTGCCAGCAGCCCGGACAGGGGGGACTATGGCTACACCTTC
TRBJ1-2	13	TRBD1	NA	TRBV7-8	CASSITGAGGYTF	TGTGCCAGCAGCATCACAGGGGCCGGGGGCTACACCTTC
TRBJ1-1	11	NA	NA	TRBV19	CHPGQNTEAFF	TGCCACCCCGGCCAGAACACTGAAGCTTTCTTT
TRBJ1-3	15	TRBD1	NA	TRBV7-3	CASSRTGDSGNTIYF	TGTGCCAGCAGCCGGACAGGGGATAGTGGAAACACCATATATTTT
TRBJ1-2	13	TRBD1	NA	TRBV2	CASAGGAGYGYTF	TGTGCCAGCGCAGGGGGCGCGGGATATGGCTACACCTTC
TRBJ2-3	16	NA	NA	TRBV18	CASSPPIGYSTDTQYF	TGTGCCAGCTCACCACCGATCGGATATTCCACAGATACGCAGTATTTT
TRBJ2-7	15	TRBD1	NA	TRBV2	CASSEMDRGLFEQYF	TGTGCCAGCAGTGAAATGGACAGGGGATTGTTCGAGCAGTACTTC
TRBJ1-1	17	NA	once	TRBV18	CASSQTVLPGSSTEAFF	TGTGCCAGCTCACAGACAGTACTTCCCGGAAGTAGCACTGAAGCTTTCTTT
TRBJ2-5	16	NA	NA	TRBV5-4	CASSFRQTGAPETQYF	TGTGCCAGCAGCTTCCGGCAGACAGGAGCCCCAGAGACCCAGTACTTC
TRBJ1-5	18	NA	NA	TRBV19	CASNSGFTGSKVNQPQHF	TGTGCCAGTAACTCAGGTTTTACGGGCAGTAAAGTCAATCAGCCCCAGCATTTT
TRBJ1-1	16	NA	few	TRBV4-2	CASSQDGGGTNTEAFF	TGTGCCAGCAGCCAAGATGGCGGCGGAACGAACACTGAAGCTTTCTTT
TRBJ2-7	15	NA	NA	TRBV5-1	CASSFLRGRNYEQYF	TGCGCCAGCAGCTTCCTCCGAGGACGCAACTACGAGCAGTACTTC
TRBJ2-7	13	NA	few	TRBV2	CASAGALVYEQYF	TGTGCCAGCGCTGGCGCATTGGTCTACGAGCAGTACTTC
TRBJ1-3	14	NA	NA	TRBV6-1	CASRSAGLPNTIYF	TGTGCCAGCAGATCCGCGGGTTTGCCAAACACCATATATTTT